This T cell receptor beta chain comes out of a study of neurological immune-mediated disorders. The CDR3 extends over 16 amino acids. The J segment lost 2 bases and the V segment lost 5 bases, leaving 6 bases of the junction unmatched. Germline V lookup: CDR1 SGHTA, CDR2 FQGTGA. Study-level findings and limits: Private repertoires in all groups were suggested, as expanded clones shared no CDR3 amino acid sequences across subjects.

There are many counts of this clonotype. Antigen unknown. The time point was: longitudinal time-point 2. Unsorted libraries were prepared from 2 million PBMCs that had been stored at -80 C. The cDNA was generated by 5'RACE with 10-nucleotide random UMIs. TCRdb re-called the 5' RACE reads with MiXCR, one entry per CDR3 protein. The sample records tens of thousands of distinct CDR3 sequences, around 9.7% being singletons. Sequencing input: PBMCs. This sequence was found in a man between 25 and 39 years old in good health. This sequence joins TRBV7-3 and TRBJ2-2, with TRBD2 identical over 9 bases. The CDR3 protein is CASSPAGTSNTGELFF. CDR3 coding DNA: TGTGCCAGCAGCCCCGCCGGGACTAGCAACACCGGGGAGCTGTTTTTT.